This TCR beta chain was recovered during a study of cytotoxic CD8 clonotypes in ibrutinib-treated CLL. General study points: Shared public clonotypes were rare, and on treatment they either got smaller or stayed the same. An increase in clonality occurred at ibrutinib response, followed by a return toward baseline at progression.

Extraction of around 1.9 micrograms of genomic DNA from cryopreserved PBMCs supplied material for TCR beta libraries. About this clone itself: What it recognizes is unknown.

Looked up from germline, CDR1 is WNHNN and CDR2 is SYGVQD (reference sequence). Germline trimming cut 4 bases from V and 8 bases from J; bases unmatched to any gene: 16. CDR3 length: 17 residues. Using immunoSEQ multiplex PCR, the repertoire was profiled, and TCRdb retains in-frame clones only, with some absent. The repertoire holds 150,000 or so clones, with about four fifths as singletons. The sequence came from a human donor with chronic lymphocytic leukemia. The source material was PBMCs, sampled after 12 months of ibrutinib treatment. The chain couples TRBV10-1 to TRBJ1-4; 7 positions match TRBD1. CDR3 in DNA: TGCGCCAGCAGTGCTTTCAGGGGGGCGCAAATCGTCGAAAAACTGTTTTTT. Protein sequence: CASSAFRGAQIVEKLFF.